Listed here are 18 T cell receptor beta chains from one sample, sequenced in a study of Ad26.COV2.S vaccination and SARS-CoV-2 variants. Noted treatment: approximately 18 received Ad26.COV2.S at low or high dose, single or two shots; about 5 received placebo; per-sample allocation not given. Collection of the samples took place on day 63 after the first injection of vaccine or placebo. Sequencing was performed with immunoSEQ multiplex PCR; in TCRdb, only in-frame clones are kept and a portion is missing. The table has 200,000 to 250,000 clones, approximately 87% seen once. The sequencing used peripheral blood, collected in a trial of Ad26.COV2.S vaccine versus placebo. Receptors were obtained from a person aged 18-60 years who received the Ad26.COV2.S COVID-19 vaccine or a placebo.

The chain recombines TRBV19 with TRBJ1-6, with 7 bases fitting TRBD1. The J segment lost 4 bases and the V segment lost 7 bases, leaving 4 bases of the junction unmatched. The CDR3 is made up of 14 amino acids. Germline V gene data show CDR1 as LNHDA and CDR2 as SQIVND (reference sequence). CDR3 protein: CASTPGQYNSPLHF. CDR3 coding DNA: TGTGCCAGTACCCCGGGACAGTATAATTCACCCCTCCACTTT.

The J gene is TRBJ1-2, the V gene TRBV10-3, with a tentative D call TRBD1 (6 bases). Germline V lookup: CDR1 ENHRY, CDR2 SYGVKD. This CDR3 has 17 residues. V was clipped by 3 bases and J by 1 base, with 18 bases between them. CDR3 loop: CAISEPGGGLINYGYTF. The CDR3, as DNA: TGTGCCATCAGTGAACCGGGGGGCGGACTGATTAACTATGGCTACACCTTC.

The V gene is TRBV7-2, the J gene TRBJ2-1; the match to TRBD2 covers 14 bases. Germline CDR1 reads SGHTA; CDR2 reads FQGNSA. This CDR3 contains 14 residues. The J segment lost 10 bases and the V segment lost 5 bases, leaving 4 bases of the junction unmatched. CDR3 protein: CASSGLAGGGEQFF. The CDR3 DNA is TGTGCCAGCAGCGGACTAGCGGGGGGCGGAGAGCAGTTCTTC.

V gene TRBV18 combines with J gene TRBJ2-3, with no clear D. V lost 2 bases and J lost 0, with 3 bases in between. This CDR3 comprises 13 residues. The germline gives CDR1 KGHSH, CDR2 LQKENI. The CDR3 coding sequence is TGTGCCAGCTCACCAGGTAGCACAGATACGCAGTATTTT. It yields the protein CASSPGSTDTQYF.

The rearrangement links TRBV19 to TRBJ2-5; D perhaps matches TRBD2 (5 bases). The V end was cut by 10 bases, the J end by 9 bases, with 27 bases between. The V gene's germline CDR1 is LNHDA and CDR2 SQIVND (reference sequence). The CDR3 runs to 15 residues. The CDR3: CAKPLFTGGDGAQYF. The CDR3 region has the DNA TGTGCCAAGCCTTTGTTTACGGGTGGAGACGGGGCCCAGTACTTC.

V usage is TRBV6-2 or TRBV6-3 and J usage is TRBJ2-1; 8 nucleotides match TRBD1. Germline lookup yields CDR1 MNHEY and CDR2 SVGEGT. The CDR3 runs to 15 residues. Unmatched junction bases numbered 8, after V lost 2 bases and J lost 8 bases. CDR3 coding DNA: TGTGCCAGCAGTTACATATTGCAGGGGGCAGATGAGCAGTTCTTC. The encoded protein is CASSYILQGADEQFF.

The V call is TRBV30, the J call TRBJ1-5; 8 bases are shared with TRBD1. CDR1 GTSNPN and CDR2 SVGIG come from the germline V gene (reference sequence). Trimming cost V 0 bases and J 8 bases; bases outside gene matches: 6. This CDR3 has 14 residues. For the CDR3, the DNA is TGTGCCTGGAGTGTACTGGCAGGGGGCAAGCCCCAGCATTTT. As protein: CAWSVLAGGKPQHF.

V and J are TRBV5-1 and TRBJ1-3, with a weak D call TRBD1 (5 bases). CDR3 length equals 14 residues. Looked up from germline, CDR1 is SGHRS and CDR2 is YFSETQ. The V gene lost 4 bases and the J gene lost 2 bases, with 10 bases spanning the gap. The CDR3 reads CASSPQGAGNTIYF. In DNA form, the CDR3 reads TGCGCCAGCAGCCCCCAGGGTGCTGGAAACACCATATATTTT.

J is TRBJ2-7 and V is TRBV10-3; 7 nucleotides agree with TRBD2. The germline V gene encodes CDR1 ENHRY and CDR2 SYGVKD. The CDR3 sequence is 11 residues long. Trimming removed 8 bases from V and 3 bases from J; junction bases left unmatched: 1. This CDR3 is CAIGEGYEQYF. The CDR3 DNA follows: TGTGCCATCGGGGAGGGCTACGAGCAGTACTTC.

The rearrangement joins TRBV28 to TRBJ1-1; perhaps TRBD1 as D (6 bases). The V end lost 3 bases, the J end lost 5 bases, and 10 bases lay between the germline ends. The CDR3 extends over 13 amino acids. The germline gives CDR1 MDHEN, CDR2 SYDVKM. This CDR3 is CASSFQGRTEAFF. The DNA of the CDR3 is TGTGCCAGCAGTTTTCAGGGGCGGACTGAAGCTTTCTTT. Combining the CDR3 with reference TRBV28 and TRBJ1-1 gives the whole variable domain DVKVTQSSRYLVKRTGEKVFLECVQDMDHENMFWYRQDPGLGLRLIYFSYDVKMKEKGDIPEGYSVSREKKERFSLILESASTNQTSMYLCASSFQGRTEAFFGQGTRLTVV.

The J gene is TRBJ2-1, the V gene TRBV9; TRBD2 matches 8 bases. There are 15 residues in the CDR3. CDR1 is SGDLS, CDR2 YYNGEE, per germline. Germline trimming cut 1 base from V and 3 bases from J; bases unmatched to any gene: 3. CDR3 protein: CASSVRAGGYNEQFF. The CDR3 DNA reads as TGTGCCAGCAGCGTAAGGGCGGGAGGCTACAATGAGCAGTTCTTC. Full variable domain (missing parts from reference TRBV9 and TRBJ2-1): DSGVTQTPKHLITATGQRVTLRCSPRSGDLSVYWYQQSLDQGLQFLIQYYNGEERAKGNILERFSAQQFPDLHSELNLSSLELGDSALYFCASSVRAGGYNEQFFGPGTRLTVL.

The chain couples TRBV6-8 to TRBJ1-5; D not resolved. The V gene lost 6 bases and the J gene lost 0 bases, with 21 bases spanning the gap. There are 18 residues in the CDR3. Looked up from germline, CDR1 is MNHGY and CDR2 is SAAAGT. CDR3 DNA: TGTGCCAGCAGCCCAAGGTATAGAAGGATCTATAGCAATCAGCCCCAGCATTTT. It yields the protein CASSPRYRRIYSNQPQHF.

This chain links TRBV9 with TRBJ2-7, with unresolved D. Germline CDR1 is SGDLS and CDR2 is YYNGEE. The V and J ends lost 0 bases and 5 bases respectively, with 9 bases between them. There are 13 residues in the CDR3. CDR3 nucleotides: TGTGCCAGCAGCGTAGATCCTCGCCACGAGCAGTACTTC. This codes for CASSVDPRHEQYF.

The V call is TRBV6-2 or TRBV6-3, the J call TRBJ1-1, with a tentative D call TRBD1 (5 bases). Trimming took 2 bases from V and 6 from J, leaving 10 bases between them. The CDR3 length is 13 residues. Germline values: CDR1 MNHEY, CDR2 SVGEGT. The CDR3 DNA reads TGTGCCAGCAGTTACCGACAGTTGGCTGAAGCTTTCTTT. Translated, it gives CASSYRQLAEAFF.

V and J are TRBV10-2 and TRBJ1-2, with D possibly being TRBD1 (5 bases). The CDR3 runs to 14 residues. Trimming stripped 4 bases from V and 2 bases from J, with 11 bases between. CDR1 and CDR2 (germline): WSHSY, SAAADI. The CDR3 sequence is CASSVQALNYGYTF. In DNA form, the CDR3 reads TGCGCCAGCAGTGTACAGGCTCTAAACTATGGCTACACCTTC.

The V call is TRBV28, the J call TRBJ2-1; 13 bases line up with TRBD2. V lost 5 bases and J lost 4; bases outside the gene matches: 5. CDR3 size: 16 residues. Germline lookup yields CDR1 MDHEN and CDR2 SYDVKM. This CDR3 reads CASSIKLAGGYNEQFF. The CDR3 nucleotides read TGTGCCAGCAGTATCAAACTAGCGGGGGGGTACAATGAGCAGTTCTTC.

This chain connects TRBV14 to TRBJ1-1; D possibly corresponds to TRBD1 (5 bases). Trimming removed 3 bases from V and 2 bases from J, with 13 bases in between. The CDR3 totals 15 residues. The germline CDR1 and CDR2 sequences are SGHDN and FVKESK. CDR3 protein: CASSQWGRGNTEAFF. The CDR3 DNA sequence: TGTGCCAGCAGCCAGTGGGGAAGGGGAAACACTGAAGCTTTCTTT.

The chain employs TRBV5-1 and TRBJ2-7; 11 bases fit TRBD2. This CDR3 contains 16 residues. Per the germline V gene, CDR1 is SGHRS and CDR2 is YFSETQ. The V segment lost 3 bases and the J segment 0 bases; nucleotides outside the gene matches: 5. CDR3 in DNA: TGCGCCAGCAGCTCGGGACTAGCGGCAACCTCCTACGAGCAGTACTTC. This gives the protein CASSSGLAATSYEQYF. Full variable domain (rest looked up from reference TRBV5-1 and TRBJ2-7): KAGVTQTPRYLIKTRGQQVTLSCSPISGHRSVSWYQQTPGQGLQFLFEYFSETQRNKGNFPGRFSGRQFSNSRSEMNVSTLELGDSALYLCASSSGLAATSYEQYFGPGTRLTVT.